This T cell receptor beta chain was documented in a study of human T cells and chemical hapten exposure. Germline CDR1 is MNHEY and CDR2 is SVGAGI. CDR3 length equals 16 residues. The germline V and J ends were trimmed by 2 bases and 6 bases, with 17 bases remaining between them. In this sample, this clonotype turned up a few times. Sample time point: pre-sensitization, week 0. The treatment: therapeutic diphenylcyclopropenone sensitization with weekly scalp DPC. It was from unfractionated whole blood that total RNA was extracted. TCRdb independently ran MiXCR on the RACE reads; one entry per CDR3 protein. Of more than 250,000 distinct CDR3 sequences in the sample, 7.5% to 9% were seen once.

The chain combines TRBV6-5 with TRBJ2-1; a weak D match, TRBD2 (5 bases). The sample consisted of whole blood, taken in connection with sensitization to the hapten diphenylcyclopropenone (DPC). This receptor was obtained from a woman aged 40 to 50 with alopecia areata. Some clones in this sample may be carry-over from other donors' samples. CDR3 sequence (DNA): TGTGCCAGCAGTTACGGTCTAGCTTCGGCCGCCAATGAGCAGTTCTTC. This codes for CASSYGLASAANEQFF.